The 12 T cell receptor beta chains below come from one sample, sequenced in a study of blood T cell repertoires in COVID-19. Clones were read by immunoSEQ multiplex PCR, and TCRdb kept only the in-frame ones, dropping some. The sample has about 220,000 clones, approximately 80% seen once. The sample was peripheral blood. The receptors shown here come from a man aged 45 to 65 with active or convalescent COVID-19.

This clone was observed a single time. J is TRBJ1-1 and V is TRBV6-5, with D possibly matching TRBD1 (5 bases). This CDR3 has 14 residues. Deletions cut 0 bases from V and 5 bases from J, with 10 bases between. CDR1 MNHEY and CDR2 SVGAGI come from the germline V gene. The CDR3 DNA reads TGTGCCAGCAGTTACTCCCAGGGAAGGACTGAAGCTTTCTTT. Translating it yields CASSYSQGRTEAFF.

This chain joins TRBV7-2 and TRBJ2-5; no reliable D call. The germline V gene has CDR1 SGHTA and CDR2 FQGNSA. Trimming removed 5 bases from V and 0 bases from J, with 10 bases in between. There are 14 residues in the CDR3. The CDR3 region has the DNA TGTGCCAGCAGCACAAGCAGGTACCAAGAGACCCAGTACTTC. Its protein is CASSTSRYQETQYF.

V usage is TRBV5-4 and J usage is TRBJ2-1; TRBD2 matches at 13 bases. Germline V gene data show CDR1 as SGHNT and CDR2 as YYREEE (reference sequence). The CDR3 consists of 15 residues. V dropped 5 bases and J dropped 5; count of bases not matched to a gene: 4. The CDR3 reads CASRPGLAGDNEQFF. Here the CDR3 DNA reads TGTGCCAGCAGGCCAGGACTAGCGGGGGACAATGAGCAGTTCTTC.

The chain employs TRBV2 and TRBJ2-7; 8 nucleotides line up with TRBD2. Trimming took 2 bases from V and 2 from J; bases not matched to a gene: 2. The CDR3 runs to 14 residues. Germline CDR1 and CDR2: SNHLY and FYNNEI. The CDR3 DNA is TGTGCCAGCAGTGAAACCGGGGGGGCCTACGAGCAGTACTTC. Translation gives CASSETGGAYEQYF.

V and J are TRBV27 and TRBJ1-2; D is undetermined. Trimming removed 5 bases from V and 5 bases from J, with 18 bases in between. The CDR3 spans 15 residues. Germline assignment: CDR1 MNHEY and CDR2 SMNVEV (reference sequence). CDR3 loop: CASSVRLGGGYGYTF. The DNA of the CDR3 is TGTGCCAGCAGTGTCCGATTGGGCGGAGGGTATGGCTACACCTTC.

V and J are TRBV6-1 and TRBJ1-2; D gene unclear. The CDR3 loop spans 13 amino acids. From germline, CDR1 is MNHNS and CDR2 SASEGT. Trimming left V 3 bases short and J 6 bases short, with 11 bases between. CDR3 in DNA: TGTGCCAGCAGTGATTGGGCCCTGGATGGCTACACCTTC. It encodes CASSDWALDGYTF.

The rearrangement joins TRBV19 to TRBJ1-2; possible D gene TRBD1, 6 bases. Looked up from germline, CDR1 is LNHDA and CDR2 is SQIVND (reference sequence). V was shortened by 6 bases and J by 3 bases, with 14 bases between the two germline ends. There are 14 residues in the CDR3. This chain's CDR3 is CASRKAPGDYGYTF. The CDR3 DNA is TGTGCCAGTAGAAAGGCTCCAGGGGACTATGGCTACACCTTC.

The rearrangement joins TRBV18 to TRBJ2-2; D may be TRBD1 (6 bases). Germline CDR1 reads KGHSH; CDR2 reads LQKENI. V was clipped by 3 bases and J by 0 bases, with 11 bases between them. The CDR3 runs 16 residues. CDR3 bases: TGTGCCAGCTCACCCCGGACAGTCTCGAACACCGGGGAGCTGTTTTTT. Translating it yields CASSPRTVSNTGELFF.

This clone was found once. The chain carries TRBV3-1 (or the pseudogene TRBV3-2) and TRBJ2-7; tentatively, D is TRBD2 (5 bases). V was cut by 4 bases and J by 4 bases, with 8 bases left in between. The germline CDR1 and CDR2 sequences are LGHDT and YNNKEL (reference sequence). The CDR3 has 12 residues. In DNA form, the CDR3 reads TGTGCCAGCAGCCTACTAGGTTACGAGCAGTACGTC. Protein sequence: CASSLLGYEQYV.

The rearrangement joins TRBV6-5 to TRBJ1-6; a possible D gene is TRBD1 (6 bases). Trimming stripped 6 bases from V and 8 bases from J, with 11 bases between. In germline, CDR1 is MNHEY, CDR2 SVGAGI. The CDR3 runs to 13 residues. The CDR3: CASRTQGYSPLHF. The CDR3 DNA reads TGTGCCAGCAGGACGCAGGGGTATTCACCCCTCCACTTT.

V usage is TRBV19 and J usage is TRBJ1-5; tentatively, D is TRBD1 (5 bases). Germline assignment: CDR1 LNHDA and CDR2 SQIVND (reference sequence). The CDR3 length is 14 residues. V shed 4 bases and J shed 6 bases, with 13 bases lying between them. The chain's CDR3 is CASSTQGFGQPQHF. CDR3 nucleotide sequence: TGTGCCAGTAGTACTCAGGGCTTTGGTCAGCCCCAGCATTTT. Combining the CDR3 with reference TRBV19 and TRBJ1-5 gives the whole variable domain DGGITQSPKYLFRKEGQNVTLSCEQNLNHDAMYWYRQDPGQGLRLIYYSQIVNDFQKGDIAEGYSVSREKKESFPLTVTSAQKNPTAFYLCASSTQGFGQPQHFGDGTRLSIL.

This clone was picked up one time. The J gene is TRBJ2-7, the V gene TRBV6-2 or TRBV6-3; 7 bases match TRBD1. The length of the CDR3 is 14 residues. V dropped 6 bases and J dropped 5; count of bases not matched to a gene: 10. Per the germline V gene, CDR1 is MNHEY and CDR2 is SVGEGT. For the CDR3, the DNA is TGTGCCAGCAGCCGCATGACAGGGTTGCACGAGCAGTACTTC. This encodes CASSRMTGLHEQYF.